One and the same sample provided the 4 T cell receptor beta chains below, sequenced in a study of CD8 T cells in Susac syndrome. RNA in amounts of about 0.5 to 1 ug was reverse transcribed with random hexamers. TCRdb re-analysed the immunoSEQ multiplex PCR reads in MiXCR, keeping a single row per CDR3 protein. The table includes 100,000 to 110,000 distinct CDR3 sequences, around 96% detected once. Sequencing was done on a sample of CD8+ T cells from PBMCs. These receptors originate from a human donor with Susac syndrome.

V usage is TRBV6-5 and J usage is TRBJ2-2; D call uncertain. Trimming pared 6 bases from V and 5 bases from J, leaving 7 bases between. There are 12 residues in the CDR3. Germline values: CDR1 MNHEY, CDR2 SVGAGI. The DNA for the CDR3 is TGTGCCAGCAGGTTGGGAACCGGGGAGCTGTTTTTT. Its protein product is CASRLGTGELFF.

Only one count was recorded for this clonotype. The chain employs TRBV11-2 and TRBJ2-5; perhaps TRBD2 as D (6 bases). This CDR3 spans 14 amino acids. The ends were cut back, 5 bases at V and 1 base at J, with 11 bases in the middle. Germline loops: CDR1 SGHAT, CDR2 FQNNGV. The DNA for the CDR3 is TGTGCCAGCAGCACCGGAGGGCTCCAAGAGACCCAGTACTTC. Its protein product is CASSTGGLQETQYF.

The CDR3 sequence is CASSQVGEDNEQFF. The CDR3 region has the DNA TGTGCCAGCAGCCAAGTGGGGGAGGACAATGAGCAGTTCTTC. The J gene is TRBJ2-1, the V gene TRBV3-1; possible D gene TRBD2, 6 bases. V lost 1 base to trimming and J lost 5 bases, with 9 bases between them. Germline CDR1 and CDR2: LGHDT and YNNKEL (reference sequence). The CDR3 totals 14 residues.

CDR3 region: CASLSENTEAFF. CDR3 sequence (DNA): TGTGCCAGCCTGTCAGAAAACACTGAAGCTTTCTTT. This rearrangement joins TRBV7-9 to TRBJ1-1; D uncertain. The CDR3 is 12 residues long. V gave up 8 bases and J gave up 2 bases, with 9 bases separating them. The germline CDR1 and CDR2 sequences are SEHNR and FQNEAQ (reference sequence).